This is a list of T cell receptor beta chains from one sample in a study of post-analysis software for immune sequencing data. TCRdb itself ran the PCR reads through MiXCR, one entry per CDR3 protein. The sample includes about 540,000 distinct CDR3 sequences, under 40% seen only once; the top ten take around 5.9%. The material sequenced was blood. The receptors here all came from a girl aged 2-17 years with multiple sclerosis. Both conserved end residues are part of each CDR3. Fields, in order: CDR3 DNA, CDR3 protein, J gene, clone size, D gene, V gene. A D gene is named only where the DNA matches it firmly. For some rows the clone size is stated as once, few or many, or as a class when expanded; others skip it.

TGTGCCAGCAGCCAAGGGACAGGGGGCGTGACTGAAGCTTTCTTT CASSQGTGGVTEAFF TRBJ1-1 . TRBD1 TRBV3-1
TGCAGTGCTCGGGACAGGGTGTTGGGGAACACTGAAGCTTTCTTT CSARDRVLGNTEAFF TRBJ1-1 few TRBD1 TRBV20-1
TGTGCCAGCAGCTCGGCCCAAACCTACAATGAGCAGTTCTTC CASSSAQTYNEQFF TRBJ2-1 . . TRBV7-3
TGTGCCAGCAGCATCACTAGCAATCAGCCCCAGCATTTT CASSITSNQPQHF TRBJ1-5 . . TRBV2
TGTGCCAGCAGTTACAGGGGGCACTCCTACGAGCAGTACTTC CASSYRGHSYEQYF TRBJ2-7 few TRBD1 TRBV6-6
TGTGCCAGCAGCTTACTTAGACCGAAAACCTACCCCCAGCCCCAGCATTTT CASSLLRPKTYPQPQHF TRBJ1-5 . . TRBV13
TGTGCCAGCAGTGACAACCCTCCCACAGATACGCAGTATTTT CASSDNPPTDTQYF TRBJ2-3 . . TRBV6-4
TGCAGCGTTGAAGAGGCCTGGACGTCCGAGCAGTACTTC CSVEEAWTSEQYF TRBJ2-7 . . TRBV29-1
TGTGCCGCCTCCCCGGAGGGGGGCAACTATGGCTACACCTTC CAASPEGGNYGYTF TRBJ1-2 many . TRBV27
TGCGCCAGCAGCTTGTGGCCGGCTCAAGATGAAAAACTGTTTTTT CASSLWPAQDEKLFF TRBJ1-4 . . TRBV5-1
TGTGCCAGCAGCTTAGACATTACCTACGAGCAGTACTTC CASSLDITYEQYF TRBJ2-7 . . TRBV7-2
TGCGCCAGCAGCTCCTCAGGGAACACGGGAGATACGCAGTATTTT CASSSSGNTGDTQYF TRBJ2-3 few . TRBV5-1
TGTGCCAGCAGCCGAGCGGGGGGGCAAAACATTCAGTACTTC CASSRAGGQNIQYF TRBJ2-4 . TRBD2 TRBV11-2
TGTGCCAGCTCACCGGACGGGTCTGATATCCAGTACTTC CASSPDGSDIQYF TRBJ2-4 few . TRBV18
TGTGCCAGCAGTTGCGGGGGGACAGATACGCAGTATTTT CASSCGGTDTQYF TRBJ2-3 . TRBD2 TRBV6-6
TGTGCCAGCAGCGAGCGGGTAAGCTCCTACAATGAGCAGTTCTTC CASSERVSSYNEQFF TRBJ2-1 . . TRBV6-1
TGTGCCAGCAGTTACGGGACGGAGACCCAGTACTTC CASSYGTETQYF TRBJ2-5 . . TRBV6-6
TGTGCCAGCCAAACCCCCTTACAGGGGGCTGAGCAGTACTTC CASQTPLQGAEQYF TRBJ2-7 . TRBD1 TRBV28
TGTGCCAGCAGCCCCCGGGTAGCGGGGGGTCGGGAGACCCAGTACTTC CASSPRVAGGRETQYF TRBJ2-5 few TRBD2 TRBV9
TGCAGCGTTGAGTCTCTGGGCGGGGAAAAACTGTTTTTT CSVESLGGEKLFF TRBJ1-4 . . TRBV29-1
TGTGCCACCAGCTCCTGGACAGGCACTAACTATGGCTACACCTTC CATSSWTGTNYGYTF TRBJ1-2 . TRBD1 TRBV15
TGCGCCAGCAGACCCGGGACAGGGACTAACACTGAAGCTTTCTTT CASRPGTGTNTEAFF TRBJ1-1 . TRBD1 TRBV10-2
TGCAGTGCTAGTCAGGGGGGCAGGGACAATCAGCCCCAGCATTTT CSASQGGRDNQPQHF TRBJ1-5 few TRBD1 TRBV20-1
TGTGCCATCAGTGATGGACAGGCAAGCTACGAGCAGTACTTC CAISDGQASYEQYF TRBJ2-7 . TRBD1 TRBV10-3
TGTGCCAGCAGCTTACAGGGGGTGAACACTGAAGCTTTCTTT CASSLQGVNTEAFF TRBJ1-1 few TRBD1 TRBV7-9
TGTGCCAGCAGCCCATGGGTTGGACAAGTCCGCAATCAGCCCCAGCATTTT CASSPWVGQVRNQPQHF TRBJ1-5 . . TRBV11-2
TGTGCCACCAGCGATCCCAGCGGGGGGGCCGTTGAGACCCAGTACTTC CATSDPSGGAVETQYF TRBJ2-5 . TRBD2 TRBV15
TGTGCCACCAGCAGAGAGGGAATCGGCGGAACCAAAAACATTCAGTACTTC CATSREGIGGTKNIQYF TRBJ2-4 few . TRBV15
TGTGCCACCAGCAATCCGACAGGGGCAATGTATGGCTACACCTTC CATSNPTGAMYGYTF TRBJ1-2 . TRBD1 TRBV15
TGTGCCAGCAGCTTAGCATCCCCGGGAGAGACCCAGTACTTC CASSLASPGETQYF TRBJ2-5 few . TRBV7-9
TGTGCCAGCAGCGTAGAGGCGGGTCGATCCCTCACAGATACGCAGTATTTT CASSVEAGRSLTDTQYF TRBJ2-3 . . TRBV9
TGTGCCAGCAGCCCCCAGGGAGTAGCGGAGAGCACAGATACGCAGTATTTT CASSPQGVAESTDTQYF TRBJ2-3 . . TRBV3-1
TGTGCCAGCAGCAGACTGGGAGCCCACCAAGGGTATGGCTACACCTTC CASSRLGAHQGYGYTF TRBJ1-2 few . TRBV6-2/TRBV6-3
TGCGCCAGCAGCTTTACTAGCGGGGGGTTGTCCTACAATGAGCAGTTCTTC CASSFTSGGLSYNEQFF TRBJ2-1 few TRBD2 TRBV5-1
TGCAGTGCTAGAGTACAGGGCCCCTACGAGCAGTACTTC CSARVQGPYEQYF TRBJ2-7 few . TRBV20-1
TGTGCCAGCAGCCAAGATTGGGGTCGTGAGCAGTTCTTC CASSQDWGREQFF TRBJ2-1 once . TRBV4-2
TGTGCCAGCAGCTCGAGTGGAGGACTAGGTGTGTACAATGAGCAGTTCTTC CASSSSGGLGVYNEQFF TRBJ2-1 . TRBD2 TRBV11-2
TGTGCCAGCAGCTTTGTGTCAGGGGGCACTGAAGCTTTCTTT CASSFVSGGTEAFF TRBJ1-1 few TRBD1 TRBV7-7
TGTGCCAGCAGGTGGGGGACATATAGCAATCAGCCCCAGCATTTT CASRWGTYSNQPQHF TRBJ1-5 . . TRBV2
TGTGCCAGCAGCAAATACGGACAAGCCTACGAGCAGTACTTC CASSKYGQAYEQYF TRBJ2-7 . . TRBV6-5
TGTGCCAGCAGCCAGTGGACAGGGGAGTCATATGGCTACACCTTC CASSQWTGESYGYTF TRBJ1-2 few TRBD1 TRBV3-1
TGTGCCAGCAGTTTTACGTGGGAAAAACTGTTTTTT CASSFTWEKLFF TRBJ1-4 . . TRBV12-3/TRBV12-4
TGTGCCAGTAACCCCGGGACAGGGAATGAAAAACTGTTTTTT CASNPGTGNEKLFF TRBJ1-4 few TRBD1 TRBV12-3/TRBV12-4
TGCGCCAGCAGAGAGGGAAGGGATGGCTACACCTTC CASREGRDGYTF TRBJ1-2 once . TRBV5-1
TGTGCCAACTCACCGAGGACAGGGGAAAGCAATCAGCCCCAGCATTTT CANSPRTGESNQPQHF TRBJ1-5 . TRBD1 TRBV18
TGTGCCAGCAGCGGGCGACGGAGTGCCAATTCACCCCTCCACTTT CASSGRRSANSPLHF TRBJ1-6 few . TRBV5-5
TGCGCCAGCAGCTGGACGGGTTACACAGATACGCAGTATTTT CASSWTGYTDTQYF TRBJ2-3 . . TRBV5-1
TGTGCCAGCAGCAATCCAGGGGGCGGGAGAACTGAAGCTTTCTTT CASSNPGGGRTEAFF TRBJ1-1 few TRBD1 TRBV4-2
TGTGCCAGCAGCGGACCCCCCCCTCAGGGGCACACTGAAGCTTTCTTT CASSGPPPQGHTEAFF TRBJ1-1 . . TRBV7-9
TGCGCCAGCAGCAAGGCCACCGTGAGCTCCTACGAGCAGTACTTC CASSKATVSSYEQYF TRBJ2-7 . . TRBV5-1
TGCGCCAGCAGCCATGACAGAGTCACTGAAGCTTTCTTT CASSHDRVTEAFF TRBJ1-1 few . TRBV4-1